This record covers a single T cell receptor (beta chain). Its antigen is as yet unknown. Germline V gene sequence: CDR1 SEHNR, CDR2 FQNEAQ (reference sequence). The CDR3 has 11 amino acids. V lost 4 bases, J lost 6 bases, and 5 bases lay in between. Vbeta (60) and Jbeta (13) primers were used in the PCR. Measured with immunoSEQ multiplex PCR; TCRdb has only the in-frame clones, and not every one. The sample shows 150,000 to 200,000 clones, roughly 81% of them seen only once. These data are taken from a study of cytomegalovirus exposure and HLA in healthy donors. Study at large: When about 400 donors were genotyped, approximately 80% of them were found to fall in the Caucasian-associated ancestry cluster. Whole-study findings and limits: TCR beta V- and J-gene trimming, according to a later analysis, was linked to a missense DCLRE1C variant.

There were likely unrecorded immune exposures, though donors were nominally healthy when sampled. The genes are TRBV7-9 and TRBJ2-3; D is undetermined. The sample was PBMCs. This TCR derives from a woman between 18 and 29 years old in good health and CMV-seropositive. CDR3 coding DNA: TGTGCCAGCAGCTCCCGGGATACGCAGTATTTT. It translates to CASSSRDTQYF.